These 13 T cell receptor beta chains share one sample of origin, sequenced in a study of T cell responses to AZD1222 COVID-19 vaccine. Generated by immunoSEQ multiplex PCR, the TCRdb table keeps only in-frame clones and is missing some. The sample lists 130,000 or so clones; less than 95% were seen once. Sequenced material: peripheral blood, taken on day 0 of AZD1222 vaccination. These receptors were collected from an adult in good health.

V is TRBV4-3 and J is TRBJ2-7; tentative D call: TRBD1 (6 bases). Per the germline V gene, CDR1 is LGHNA and CDR2 is YSLEER. Trimming took 0 bases from V and 4 from J, leaving 13 bases between them. This CDR3 is built from 15 residues. CDR3 protein: CASSQESRGGYEQYF. In nucleotides, the CDR3 is TGCGCCAGCAGCCAAGAATCGCGAGGGGGATACGAGCAGTACTTC.

The gene calls are TRBV5-5 and TRBJ2-6; D is unclear. This CDR3 is built from 14 residues. Germline values: CDR1 SGHKS, CDR2 YYEKEE (reference sequence). V lost 4 bases, J lost 0 bases, and 5 bases lay in between. For the CDR3, the DNA is TGTGCCAGCAGCGGTCACTCTGGGGCCAACGTCCTGACTTTC. Encoded protein: CASSGHSGANVLTF.

This clone has a single count. This rearrangement joins TRBV9 to TRBJ2-7; 11 nucleotides line up with TRBD1. CDR1 is SGDLS and CDR2 is YYNGEE in the germline V gene. V was clipped by 4 bases and J by 4 bases; unmatched bases: 7. This CDR3 is built from 15 residues. CDR3 nucleotide sequence: TGTGCCAGCAGCCGGACAGGGGGCGAAGTGTACGAGCAGTACTTC. Amino acid sequence: CASSRTGGEVYEQYF.

This rearrangement joins TRBV27 to TRBJ2-2, with TRBD2 matching 8 bases. V shed 7 bases and J 1 base; nucleotides not matched to a gene: 5. The CDR3 runs to 15 residues. Per the germline V gene, CDR1 is MNHEY and CDR2 is SMNVEV (reference sequence). In nucleotides, the CDR3 is TGTGCCAGCAACATGGGACTAGGGAACACCGGGGAGCTGTTTTTT. Protein sequence: CASNMGLGNTGELFF.

J is TRBJ1-2 and V is TRBV5-1; 11 nucleotides match TRBD1. Trimming removed 4 bases from V and 7 bases from J; junction bases left unmatched: 3. The germline V gene encodes CDR1 SGHRS and CDR2 YFSETQ. The CDR3 consists of 13 residues. The CDR3 coding sequence is TGCGCCAGCAGCGGACAGGGGGCGCTTGGCTACACCTTC. Residues: CASSGQGALGYTF.

The V gene is TRBV6-2 or TRBV6-3, the J gene TRBJ1-1; no firm D call. The CDR3 spans 14 residues. Trimming removed 5 bases from V and 5 bases from J, with 15 bases in between. Germline V gene lookup returns CDR1 MNHEY and CDR2 SVGEGT. In DNA, the CDR3 is TGTGCCAGCAGTATCGTGGGTGTTAGAACTGAAGCTTTCTTT. It translates to CASSIVGVRTEAFF.

The V gene is TRBV28, the J gene TRBJ2-5; 12 nucleotides align to TRBD2. Germline V gene sequence: CDR1 MDHEN, CDR2 SYDVKM. The CDR3 sequence is 15 residues long. V gave up 5 bases and J gave up 6 bases; unmatched junction bases: 7. CDR3: CASSTPRTSGKTQYF. CDR3 DNA: TGTGCCAGCAGTACCCCCCGGACTAGCGGGAAGACCCAGTACTTC.

This chain links TRBV6-6 with TRBJ1-1, with 7 bases matching TRBD1. The germline CDR1 and CDR2 sequences are MNHNY and SVGAGI (reference sequence). Trimming took 5 bases from V and 1 from J; bases not matched to a gene: 13. The CDR3 covers 17 residues. CDR3 DNA: TGTGCCAGCAGTCCCCTCTTTCAGGGACAGAAGAACACTGAAGCTTTCTTT. Its protein is CASSPLFQGQKNTEAFF.

J is TRBJ1-2 and V is TRBV10-3, with 8 bases matching TRBD1. V lost 5 bases, J lost 4 bases, and 6 bases stayed unmatched. Germline loops: CDR1 ENHRY, CDR2 SYGVKD. The CDR3 runs 14 residues. The CDR3, as DNA: TGTGCCATCAGTCGGGGACAGGCCTTCTATGGCTACACCTTC. Translating it yields CAISRGQAFYGYTF.

This clone was seen a few times. J is TRBJ1-1 and V is TRBV5-6; the D gene is possibly TRBD1 (6 bases). The CDR3 extends over 15 amino acids. The germline gives CDR1 SGHDT, CDR2 YYEEEE. V was cut by 0 bases and J by 7 bases, with 16 bases left in between. CDR3 in DNA: TGTGCCAGCAGCTTGGTGGGGGCCCGACCGATTGAAGCTTTCTTT. Protein product: CASSLVGARPIEAFF.

The chain is built from TRBV5-4 and TRBJ2-6, with 7 bases that match TRBD2. The CDR3 has 17 amino acids. Germline loops: CDR1 SGHNT, CDR2 YYREEE (reference sequence). The ends lost 4 bases at V and 0 bases at J; junction bases unmatched: 7. The chain's CDR3 is CASSPGGGNSGANVLTF. CDR3 DNA sequence: TGTGCCAGCAGCCCGGGAGGAGGGAACTCTGGGGCCAACGTCCTGACTTTC.

The CDR3 DNA reads as TGTGCCAGCAGCCTTACTTACGACTCTGGAAACACCATATATTTT. Translation: CASSLTYDSGNTIYF. V is TRBV6-5 and J is TRBJ1-3; D gene ambiguous. Trimming removed 6 bases from V and 0 bases from J, with 12 bases in between. This CDR3 is 15 amino acids long. CDR1 and CDR2 (germline): MNHEY, SVGAGI.

This chain connects TRBV28 to TRBJ2-1; D is possibly TRBD2 (6 bases). The length of the CDR3 is 11 residues. Germline V gives CDR1 MDHEN, CDR2 SYDVKM. CDR3 loop: CASRDYNEQFF. As DNA, the CDR3 is TGTGCTTCGCGGGACTACAATGAGCAGTTCTTC. Full variable domain (rest looked up from reference TRBV28 and TRBJ2-1): DVKVTQSSRYLVKRTGEKVFLECVQDMDHENMFWYRQDPGLGLRLIYFSYDVKMKEKGDIPEGYSVSREKKERFSLILESASTNQTSMYLCASRDYNEQFFGPGTRLTVL.